A single sample is the source of the 6 T cell receptor beta chains below, sequenced in a study of blood T cells in healthy people across ages. A second PCR of roughly 6 to 12 cycles used a sample-barcoded 5' primer and a J-beta primer mix. TCRdb re-analysed the 5' RACE reads in MiXCR, keeping a single row per CDR3 protein. The repertoire has 550,000 to 700,000 distinct CDR3 sequences, 27% of them found once; the top ten carry approximately 18%. Specimen: blood. Every receptor here comes from a woman in her 70s in good health.

In its sample, this clonotype was seen a few times. The chain joins TRBV20-1 to TRBJ2-3; maybe TRBD2 (5 bases). The CDR3 has 16 residues. In germline, CDR1 is DFQATT, CDR2 SNEGSKA (reference sequence). Trimming shortened V by 3 bases and J by 5 bases, and 21 bases separated the two germline ends. CDR3 nucleotides: TGCAGTGCTAGGGCCTACCAGGAGCGGAGGCTAGATACGCAGTATTTT. This translates into CSARAYQERRLDTQYF.

This chain joins TRBV4-2 and TRBJ2-5; TRBD2 aligns across 16 bases. The J call may be wrong; the DNA end is better matched by TRBJ2-1. The CDR3 length is 17 residues. Germline V gene data show CDR1 as LGHNA and CDR2 as YNFKEQ. CDR3 sequence: CASSSGLAGGPLSGQFF. For the CDR3, the DNA is TGTGCCAGCAGCTCGGGACTAGCGGGGGGGCCCTTGAGTGGGCAGTTCTTC.

The V call is TRBV29-1, the J call TRBJ2-6; D uncertain. CDR1 and CDR2 from the germline V gene are SQVTM and ANQGSEA. V shed 6 bases and J shed 0 bases, with 9 bases lying between them. This CDR3 has 14 residues. Here the CDR3 DNA reads TGCAGCGTCGGTGACCTCTCTGGGGCCAACGTCCTGACTTTC. Translated, it gives CSVGDLSGANVLTF.

This clonotype was seen a single time. This chain links TRBV4-2 with TRBJ1-2; a weak D match, TRBD1 (5 bases). V was cut by 1 base and J by 5 bases, with 8 bases left in between. The CDR3 loop spans 13 amino acids. The germline V gene encodes CDR1 LGHNA and CDR2 YNFKEQ. CDR3 in amino acids: CASSQGDFYGYTF. Written as DNA, the CDR3 is TGTGCCAGCAGCCAAGGGGACTTTTATGGCTACACCTTC.

The J gene is TRBJ2-5, the V gene TRBV12-3 or TRBV12-4; D is unresolved. The DNA matches TRBJ2-1 better at its end, which makes the J call doubtful. The CDR3 runs 14 residues. CDR3 residues: CASSFQRVGNEQFF. Written as DNA, the CDR3 is TGTGCCAGCAGTTTTCAAAGGGTTGGAAATGAGCAGTTCTTC.

The chain recombines TRBV7-2 with TRBJ2-1; D is unclear. V was pared by 2 bases and J by 8 bases, with 7 bases between. Germline values: CDR1 SGHTA, CDR2 FQGNSA. CDR3 length: 12 amino acids. The CDR3: CASSLLGHEQFF. The CDR3 nucleotides are TGTGCCAGCAGCTTATTGGGCCATGAGCAGTTCTTC.